The next 12 T cell receptor beta chains were all read from a single sample in a study of blood T cell repertoires in COVID-19. Clones were read by immunoSEQ multiplex PCR, and TCRdb kept only the in-frame ones, dropping some. This sample has 50,000 to 75,000 clones, with around 76% found just once. Material: peripheral blood. The receptors derive from a woman of 80 years or more with acute or convalescent COVID-19.

This clone was seen a few times. The genes are TRBV24-1 and TRBJ1-2; 9 nucleotides line up with TRBD1. CDR1 is KGHDR, CDR2 SFDVKD, per germline. The V and J ends lost 4 bases and 4 bases, in that order; junction bases with no gene match: 9. The CDR3 spans 16 residues. The CDR3 protein is CATSDKQGAQGYGYTF. In nucleotides, the CDR3 is TGTGCCACCAGTGACAAACAGGGGGCGCAGGGCTATGGCTACACCTTC.

The chain couples TRBV12-5 to TRBJ2-2; TRBD2 aligns across 8 bases. Germline CDR1 LGHNT, CDR2 FRNRAP. This CDR3 contains 16 residues. Trimming took 5 bases from V and 1 from J; bases not matched to a gene: 6. CDR3 coding DNA: TGTGCTAGTGGTCTAGATAGCGGGGTGAACACCGGGGAGCTGTTTTTT. It codes for CASGLDSGVNTGELFF.

The gene calls are TRBV6-5 and TRBJ1-1, with 8 positions matching TRBD1. The CDR3 covers 14 residues. Germline-derived CDR1 and CDR2 are MNHEY and SVGAGI. J was trimmed by 1 base and V by 6 bases; bases with no gene match: 4. CDR3 sequence (DNA): TGTGCCAGCAGGTGGACAGGGTCGAACACTGAAGCTTTCTTT. Its translation is CASRWTGSNTEAFF.

This clone appeared a single time. In DNA, the CDR3 is TGTGCCAGCAGTTTATGGGACCTGACAGGGACAGCCAATTCACCCCTCCACTTT. Amino acid sequence: CASSLWDLTGTANSPLHF. J is TRBJ1-6 and V is TRBV28, with 7 bases fitting TRBD1. From germline, CDR1 is MDHEN and CDR2 SYDVKM. V was clipped by 0 bases and J by 7 bases; unmatched bases: 12. The CDR3 sequence is 18 residues long. Drawing the rest from reference TRBV28 and TRBJ1-6, the complete variable domain is DVKVTQSSRYLVKRTGEKVFLECVQDMDHENMFWYRQDPGLGLRLIYFSYDVKMKEKGDIPEGYSVSREKKERFSLILESASTNQTSMYLCASSLWDLTGTANSPLHFGNGTRLTVT.

As for this clone: The junction departs from germline at one end; a sequencing error may be responsible. This chain connects TRBV19 to TRBJ1-2, with D perhaps matching TRBD1 (5 bases). This CDR3 has 15 amino acids. Germline V gene sequence: CDR1 LNHDA, CDR2 SQIVND (reference sequence). The CDR3 DNA is TGTGCCAGTAGTCTAGAGGGGAGGAATAACTATGGCTACACCTTC. This translates into CASSLEGRNNYGYTF.

V gene TRBV28 combines with J gene TRBJ2-1, with 15 bases matching TRBD2. Germline V gene lookup returns CDR1 MDHEN and CDR2 SYDVKM. The CDR3 length is 15 residues. Trimming cost V 4 bases and J 7 bases; bases outside gene matches: 2. CDR3: CASSSGTSGRNEQFF. CDR3 coding DNA: TGTGCCAGCAGTTCCGGGACTAGCGGGAGGAATGAGCAGTTCTTC.

The genes are TRBV28 and TRBJ1-6; 7 bases fit TRBD1. V trimming: 1 base; J trimming: 3 bases; junction bases outside the gene matches: 6. The CDR3 is made up of 17 amino acids. Germline CDR1 is MDHEN and CDR2 is SYDVKM. The CDR3 here is CASSLLGGAGYNSPLHF. The CDR3 DNA sequence: TGTGCCAGCAGTTTATTAGGGGGCGCTGGCTATAATTCACCCCTCCACTTT.

This chain links TRBV7-2 with TRBJ2-3; TRBD2 matches at 9 bases. Germline values: CDR1 SGHTA, CDR2 FQGNSA. The CDR3 is 15 amino acids. Trimming at V came to 4 bases and at J to 1 base, leaving 3 bases not matched to a gene. The CDR3 sequence is CASSSGTSRTDTQYF. CDR3 nucleotide sequence: TGTGCCAGCAGCTCCGGGACTAGCCGCACAGATACGCAGTATTTT.

With respect to this clone: Additional DNA sequences in this sample encode the identical CDR3. The chain employs TRBV6-5 and TRBJ1-3; the D gene is possibly TRBD1 (5 bases). Germline CDR1 and CDR2: MNHEY and SVGAGI. Between the trimmed V and J ends, which lost 8 bases and 0 bases, there was a span of 8 bases. The CDR3 contains 13 residues. In nucleotides, the CDR3 is TGTGCCAGCCAGGGTGACTCTGGAAACACCATATATTTT. It yields the protein CASQGDSGNTIYF.

The V call is TRBV5-1, the J call TRBJ2-7, with a tentative D call TRBD2 (5 bases). V gave up 8 bases and J gave up 7 bases, with 19 bases separating them. The CDR3 runs 13 residues. CDR1 is SGHRS and CDR2 is YFSETQ in the germline V gene. As DNA, the CDR3 is TGCGCCAGTAACGAGGGTTTTGGTATGGAGCAGTACTTC. It translates to CASNEGFGMEQYF.

This sequence joins TRBV7-9 and TRBJ2-5; D is possibly TRBD2 (5 bases). CDR3 length: 13 amino acids. Germline V lookup: CDR1 SEHNR, CDR2 FQNEAQ (reference sequence). Trimming shortened V by 4 bases and J by 4 bases, and 10 bases separated the two germline ends. The CDR3 protein is CASSSEGRETQYF. CDR3 coding DNA: TGTGCCAGCAGCTCCGAGGGAAGAGAGACCCAGTACTTC.

The chain recombines TRBV30 with TRBJ2-7, with TRBD1 identical over 9 bases. Germline trimming cut 4 bases from V and 1 base from J; bases unmatched to any gene: 5. CDR3 size: 14 residues. Germline V CDR1 and CDR2: GTSNPN, SVGIG (reference sequence). CDR3 protein: CAWNRDRVSYEQYF. The CDR3 DNA reads as TGTGCCTGGAACCGGGACAGGGTATCCTACGAGCAGTACTTC.